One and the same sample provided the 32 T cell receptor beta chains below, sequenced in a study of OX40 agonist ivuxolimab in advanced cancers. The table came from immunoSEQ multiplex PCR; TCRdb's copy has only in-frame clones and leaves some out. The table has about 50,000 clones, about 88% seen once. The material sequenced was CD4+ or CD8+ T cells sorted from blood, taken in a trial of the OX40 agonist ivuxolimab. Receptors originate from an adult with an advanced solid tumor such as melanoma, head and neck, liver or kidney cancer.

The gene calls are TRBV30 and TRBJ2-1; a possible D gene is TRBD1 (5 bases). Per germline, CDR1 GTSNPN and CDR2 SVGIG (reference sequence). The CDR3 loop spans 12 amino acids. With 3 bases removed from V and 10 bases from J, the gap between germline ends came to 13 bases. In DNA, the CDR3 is TGTGCCTGGAGATCACTCAACAGGGAGCAGTTCTTC. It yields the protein CAWRSLNREQFF.

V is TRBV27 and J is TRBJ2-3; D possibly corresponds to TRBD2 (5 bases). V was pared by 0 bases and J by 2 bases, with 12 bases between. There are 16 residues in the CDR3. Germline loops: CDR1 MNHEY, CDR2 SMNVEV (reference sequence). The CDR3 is CASSLSRGRFTDTQYF. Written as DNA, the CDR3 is TGTGCCAGCAGTTTATCTCGCGGGCGCTTCACAGATACGCAGTATTTT.

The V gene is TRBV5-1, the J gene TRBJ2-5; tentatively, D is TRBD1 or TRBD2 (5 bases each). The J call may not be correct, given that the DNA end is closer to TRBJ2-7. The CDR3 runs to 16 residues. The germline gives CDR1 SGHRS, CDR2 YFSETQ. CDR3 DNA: TGCGCCAGCAGCTTTGGCTCCGGGACGGTCTCCTACGAGCAGTACTTC. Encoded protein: CASSFGSGTVSYEQYF.

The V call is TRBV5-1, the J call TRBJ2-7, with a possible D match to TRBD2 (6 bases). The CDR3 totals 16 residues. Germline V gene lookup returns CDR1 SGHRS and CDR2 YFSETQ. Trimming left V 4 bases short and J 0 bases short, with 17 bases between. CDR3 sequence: CASSPSLRGASYEQYF. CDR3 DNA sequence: TGCGCCAGCAGCCCATCTCTCCGCGGGGCCTCCTACGAGCAGTACTTC.

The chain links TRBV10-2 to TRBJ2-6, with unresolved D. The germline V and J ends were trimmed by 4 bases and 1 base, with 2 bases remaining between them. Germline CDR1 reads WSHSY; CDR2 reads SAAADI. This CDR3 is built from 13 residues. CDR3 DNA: TGCGCCAGCAGTGCATCTGGGGCCAACGTCCTGACTTTC. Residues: CASSASGANVLTF.

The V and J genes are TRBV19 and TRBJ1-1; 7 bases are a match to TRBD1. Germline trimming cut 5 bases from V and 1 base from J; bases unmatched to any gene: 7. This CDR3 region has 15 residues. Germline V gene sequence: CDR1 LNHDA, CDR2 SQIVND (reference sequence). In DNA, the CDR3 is TGTGCCAGTAGTCTTAGGACAGGTCGGAACACTGAAGCTTTCTTT. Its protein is CASSLRTGRNTEAFF.

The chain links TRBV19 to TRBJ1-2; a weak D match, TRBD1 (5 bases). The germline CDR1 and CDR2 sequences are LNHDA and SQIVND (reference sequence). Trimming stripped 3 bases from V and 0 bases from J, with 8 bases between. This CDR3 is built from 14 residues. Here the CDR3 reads CASSIQGTNYGYTF. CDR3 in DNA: TGTGCCAGTAGTATTCAGGGTACTAACTATGGCTACACCTTC.

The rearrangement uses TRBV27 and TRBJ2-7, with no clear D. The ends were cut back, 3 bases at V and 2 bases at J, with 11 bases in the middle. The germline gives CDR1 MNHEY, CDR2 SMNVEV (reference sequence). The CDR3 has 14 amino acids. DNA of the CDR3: TGTGCCAGCAGTTTGACGCCCCGCCCCTACGAGCAGTACTTC. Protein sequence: CASSLTPRPYEQYF.

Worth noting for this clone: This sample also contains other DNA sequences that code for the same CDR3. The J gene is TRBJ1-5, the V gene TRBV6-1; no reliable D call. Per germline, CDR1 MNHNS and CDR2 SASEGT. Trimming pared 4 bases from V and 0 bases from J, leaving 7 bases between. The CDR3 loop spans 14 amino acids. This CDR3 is CASSAQNSNQPQHF. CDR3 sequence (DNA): TGTGCCAGCAGTGCCCAGAATAGCAATCAGCCCCAGCATTTT.

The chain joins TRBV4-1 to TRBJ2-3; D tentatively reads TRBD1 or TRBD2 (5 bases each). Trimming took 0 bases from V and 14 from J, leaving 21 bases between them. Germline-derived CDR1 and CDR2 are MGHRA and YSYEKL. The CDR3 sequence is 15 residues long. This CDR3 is CASSQDPPGDRNWYF. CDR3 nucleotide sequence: TGCGCCAGCAGCCAAGATCCCCCTGGGGACCGTAATTGGTATTTT.

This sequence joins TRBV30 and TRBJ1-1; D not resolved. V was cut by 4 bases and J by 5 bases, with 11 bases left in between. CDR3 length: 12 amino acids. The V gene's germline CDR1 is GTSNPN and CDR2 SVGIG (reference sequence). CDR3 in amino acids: CAWIRGYTEAFF. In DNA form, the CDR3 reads TGTGCCTGGATCCGGGGTTATACTGAAGCTTTCTTT.

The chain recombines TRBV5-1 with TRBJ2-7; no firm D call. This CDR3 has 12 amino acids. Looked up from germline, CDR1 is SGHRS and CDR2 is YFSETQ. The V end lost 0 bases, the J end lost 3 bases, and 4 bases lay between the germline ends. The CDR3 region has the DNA TGCGCCAGCAGCTTGGACGGCTACGAGCAGTACTTC. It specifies CASSLDGYEQYF.

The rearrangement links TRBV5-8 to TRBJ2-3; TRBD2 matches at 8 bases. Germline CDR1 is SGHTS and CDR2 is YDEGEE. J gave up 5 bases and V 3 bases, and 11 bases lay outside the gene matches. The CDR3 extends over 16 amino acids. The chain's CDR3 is CASSSLAGRAEDTQYF. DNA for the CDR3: TGTGCCAGCAGCTCTTTAGCGGGAAGGGCGGAAGATACGCAGTATTTT.

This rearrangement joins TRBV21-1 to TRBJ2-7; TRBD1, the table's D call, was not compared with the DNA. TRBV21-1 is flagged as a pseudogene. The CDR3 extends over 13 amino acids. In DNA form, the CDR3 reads TGTGCCAGCACCACGGACAGGACCTACGAGCAGTACTTC. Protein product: CASTTDRTYEQYF.

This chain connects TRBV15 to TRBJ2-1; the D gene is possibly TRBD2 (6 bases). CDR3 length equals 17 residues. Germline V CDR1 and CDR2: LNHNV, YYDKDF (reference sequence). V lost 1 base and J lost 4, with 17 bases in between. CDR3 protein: CATSRAGDSGLYNEQFF. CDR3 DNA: TGTGCCACCAGCAGAGCTGGGGATAGCGGTCTTTACAATGAGCAGTTCTTC.

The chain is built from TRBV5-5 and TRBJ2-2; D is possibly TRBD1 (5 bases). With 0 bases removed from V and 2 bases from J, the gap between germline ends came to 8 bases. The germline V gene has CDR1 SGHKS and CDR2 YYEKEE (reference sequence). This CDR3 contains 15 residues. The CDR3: CASSLVQGNTGELFF. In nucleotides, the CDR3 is TGTGCCAGCAGCTTGGTGCAGGGTAACACCGGGGAGCTGTTTTTT.

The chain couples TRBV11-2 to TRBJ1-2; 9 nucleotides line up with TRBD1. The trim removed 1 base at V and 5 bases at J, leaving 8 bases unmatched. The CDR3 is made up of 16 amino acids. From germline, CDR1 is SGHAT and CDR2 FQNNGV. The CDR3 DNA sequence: TGTGCCAGCAGCTTAGGCGGTGGACAGGGGTTTTATGGCTACACCTTC. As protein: CASSLGGGQGFYGYTF.

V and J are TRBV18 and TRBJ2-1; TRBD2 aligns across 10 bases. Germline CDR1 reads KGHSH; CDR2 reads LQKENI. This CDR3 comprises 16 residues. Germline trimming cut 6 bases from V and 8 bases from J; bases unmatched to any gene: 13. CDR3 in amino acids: CASSHTGTSASHEQFF. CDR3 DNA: TGTGCCAGCTCGCACACCGGGACTAGCGCGAGCCATGAGCAGTTCTTC.

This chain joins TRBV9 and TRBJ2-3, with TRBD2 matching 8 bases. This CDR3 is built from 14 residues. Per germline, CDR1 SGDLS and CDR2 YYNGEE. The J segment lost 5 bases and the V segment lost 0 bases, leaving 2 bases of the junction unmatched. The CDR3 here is CASSVDLAGDTQYF. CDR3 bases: TGTGCCAGCAGCGTAGATCTAGCGGGAGATACGCAGTATTTT.

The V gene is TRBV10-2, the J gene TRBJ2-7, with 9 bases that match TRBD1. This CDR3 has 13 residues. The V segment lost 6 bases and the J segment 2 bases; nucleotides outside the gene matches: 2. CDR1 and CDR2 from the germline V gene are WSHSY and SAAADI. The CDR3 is CASSRDRAYEQYF. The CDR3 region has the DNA TGCGCCAGCAGCCGGGACAGGGCCTACGAGCAGTACTTC.

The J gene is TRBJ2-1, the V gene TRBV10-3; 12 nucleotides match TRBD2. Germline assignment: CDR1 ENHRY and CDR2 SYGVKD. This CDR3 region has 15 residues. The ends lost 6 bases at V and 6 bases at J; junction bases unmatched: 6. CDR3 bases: TGTGCCATCAGCAGACTAGCGGGAGTATCCAATGAGCAGTTCTTC. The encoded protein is CAISRLAGVSNEQFF.

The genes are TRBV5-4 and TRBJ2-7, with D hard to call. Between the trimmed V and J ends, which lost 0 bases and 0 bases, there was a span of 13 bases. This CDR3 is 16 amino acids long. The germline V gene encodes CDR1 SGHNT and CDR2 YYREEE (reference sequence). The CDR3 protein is CASSLAPVGFSYEQYF. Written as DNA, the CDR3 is TGTGCCAGCAGCTTGGCCCCAGTGGGGTTCTCCTACGAGCAGTACTTC.

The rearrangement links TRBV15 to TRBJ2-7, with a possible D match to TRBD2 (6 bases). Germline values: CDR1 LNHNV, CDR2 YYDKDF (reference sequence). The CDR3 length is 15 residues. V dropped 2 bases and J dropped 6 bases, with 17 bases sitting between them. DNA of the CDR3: TGTGCCACCAGCAGAATTGGGGGAGGCGCCTGCGAGCAGTACTTC. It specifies CATSRIGGGACEQYF.

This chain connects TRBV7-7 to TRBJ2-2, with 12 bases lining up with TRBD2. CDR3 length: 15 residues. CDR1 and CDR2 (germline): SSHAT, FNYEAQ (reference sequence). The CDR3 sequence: CASGPTSGSTGELFF. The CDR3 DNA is TGTGCTAGCGGCCCGACTAGCGGGAGTACCGGGGAGCTGTTTTTT.

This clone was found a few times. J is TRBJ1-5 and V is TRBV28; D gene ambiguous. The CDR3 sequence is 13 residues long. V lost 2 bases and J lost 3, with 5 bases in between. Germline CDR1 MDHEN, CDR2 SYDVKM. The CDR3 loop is CASSLNFNQPQHF. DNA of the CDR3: TGTGCCAGCAGTTTAAACTTCAATCAGCCCCAGCATTTT.

The CDR3 region is CASRPHTKTAPQHF. CDR3 coding DNA: TGTGCCAGCAGACCCCACACCAAGACCGCGCCCCAGCATTTT. The rearrangement joins TRBV28 to TRBJ1-5; D ambiguous. Germline assignment: CDR1 MDHEN and CDR2 SYDVKM. CDR3 size: 14 residues. V was clipped by 6 bases and J by 9 bases, with 18 bases between them.

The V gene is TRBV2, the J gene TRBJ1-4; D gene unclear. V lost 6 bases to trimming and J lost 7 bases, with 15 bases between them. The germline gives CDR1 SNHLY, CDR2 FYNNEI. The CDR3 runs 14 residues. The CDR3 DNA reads TGTGCCAGCAGCGCCTCTTCAAGGGTTGAAAAACTGTTTTTT. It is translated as CASSASSRVEKLFF.

CDR3 DNA: TGTGCCAGCAGCTGGAGAGAGAACAGGGGGCTCTACACCGGGGAGCTGTTTTTT. It encodes CASSWRENRGLYTGELFF. This chain connects TRBV11-2 to TRBJ2-2; 9 positions agree with TRBD1. Germline trimming cut 4 bases from V and 3 bases from J; bases unmatched to any gene: 12. Germline V gives CDR1 SGHAT, CDR2 FQNNGV. The CDR3 length is 18 residues.

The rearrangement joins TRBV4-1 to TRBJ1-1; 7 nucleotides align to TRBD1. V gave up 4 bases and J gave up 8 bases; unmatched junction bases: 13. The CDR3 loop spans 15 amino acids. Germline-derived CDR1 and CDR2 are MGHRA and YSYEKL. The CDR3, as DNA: TGCGCCAGCAGCCTCCCGGACAGGCTTGGCCCGGAAGCTTTCTTT. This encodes CASSLPDRLGPEAFF.

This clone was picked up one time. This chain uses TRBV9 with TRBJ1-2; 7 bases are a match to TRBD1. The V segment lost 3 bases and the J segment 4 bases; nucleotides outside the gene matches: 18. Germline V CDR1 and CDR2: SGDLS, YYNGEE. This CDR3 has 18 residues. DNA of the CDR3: TGTGCCAGCAGCGCAAGTAGCCGTAGGACAGGCTTGGGCTATGGCTACACCTTC. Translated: CASSASSRRTGLGYGYTF.

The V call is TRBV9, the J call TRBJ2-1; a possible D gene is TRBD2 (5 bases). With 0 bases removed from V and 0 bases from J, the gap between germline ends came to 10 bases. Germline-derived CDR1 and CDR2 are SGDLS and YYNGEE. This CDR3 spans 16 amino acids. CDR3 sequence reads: CASSVGADSSYNEQFF. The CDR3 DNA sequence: TGTGCCAGCAGCGTAGGAGCGGATAGCTCCTACAATGAGCAGTTCTTC.

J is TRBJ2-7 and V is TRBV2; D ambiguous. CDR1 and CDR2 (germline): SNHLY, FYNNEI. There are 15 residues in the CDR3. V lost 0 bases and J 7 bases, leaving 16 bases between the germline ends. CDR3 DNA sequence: TGTGCCAGCAGTGAAGCTGGCGTGAGGTTGTTTGAGCAGTACTTC. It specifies CASSEAGVRLFEQYF.